This is a list of T cell receptor beta chains from one sample in a study of OX40 agonist ivuxolimab in advanced cancers. The repertoire was sequenced with immunoSEQ multiplex PCR; TCRdb's copy has only in-frame clones and lacks some. This table holds more than 80,000 clones, about 89% found once. The specimen comprised CD4+ or CD8+ T cells sorted from blood, sampled in a trial of the OX40 agonist ivuxolimab. Receptor source: an adult with an advanced solid tumor such as melanoma, head and neck, liver or kidney cancer. CDR3s include the opening cysteine and the closing phenylalanine or tryptophan. D genes are given only for firm matches. Size values are once, few and many counts, or a class for expanded clones, and some rows have none.

>NA|TRBV7-9|TRBJ1-4|TRBD1
TGTGCCAGCAGCTCGTGGGGGACAGCTAATGAAAAACTGTTTTTT
CASSSWGTANEKLFF
>NA|TRBV9|TRBJ2-1|TRBD1
TGTGCCAGCAGCGTAACGGGACAGGGAAATGAGCAGTTCTTC
CASSVTGQGNEQFF
>NA|TRBV11-1|TRBJ2-5|NA
TGTGCCAGCAGCCAAAACCAAGAGACCCAGTACTTC
CASSQNQETQYF
>NA|TRBV5-1|TRBJ1-5|NA
TGCGCCAGCAGCTTTGAGGGGGGCCATGTTCAGCCCCAGCATTTT
CASSFEGGHVQPQHF
>NA|TRBV30|TRBJ2-1|NA
TGTGCCTGGGGCGGCCCGGAAGGAGTAGGTTACAATGAGCAGTTCTTC
CAWGGPEGVGYNEQFF
>NA|TRBV4-2|TRBJ2-5|TRBD2
TGTGCCAGCAGCCAAGATCGGGGGGGCGGAGAGACCCAGTACTTC
CASSQDRGGGETQYF
>NA|TRBV28|TRBJ2-3|NA
TGTGCCAGCAGTGTGGGGGGTGGATACACAGATACGCAGTATTTT
CASSVGGGYTDTQYF
>NA|TRBV5-1|TRBJ1-5|NA
TGCGCCAGCAGCCCCGACGGGGGCAATCAGCCCCAGCATTTT
CASSPDGGNQPQHF
>NA|TRBV15|TRBJ1-2|NA
TGTGCCACCAGCAGAGATCGCCGCAGAGCAATTGGCTACACCTTC
CATSRDRRRAIGYTF
>once|TRBV9|TRBJ2-7|NA
TGTGCCAGCAGCGGCCGGGACTCGAGCTCCTACGAGCAGTACTTC
CASSGRDSSSYEQYF
>NA|TRBV30|TRBJ1-5|TRBD1
TGTGCCTGGGGACCGGGACAGGGCAATCAGCCCCAGCATTTT
CAWGPGQGNQPQHF
>NA|TRBV27|TRBJ2-7|NA
TGTGCCAGCAGTTCCCGCTCCTACGAGCAGTACTTC
CASSSRSYEQYF
>once|TRBV6-6|TRBJ2-1|NA
TGTGCCAGCAGTTACTGGTCAAATGAGCAGTTCTTC
CASSYWSNEQFF
>NA|TRBV28|TRBJ1-6|NA
TGTGCCAGCAGTTCAAGGACAGAAGGGAATTCACCCCTCCACTTT
CASSSRTEGNSPLHF
>NA|TRBV7-9|TRBJ1-3|NA
TGTGCCAGCAGCTTAGTCAGGGTCTCTGGAAACACCATATATTTT
CASSLVRVSGNTIYF
>NA|TRBV5-4|TRBJ2-3|TRBD1
TGTGCCAGCGGCTGGACAGGGAGGACAGATACGCAGTATTTT
CASGWTGRTDTQYF
>once|TRBV6-5|TRBJ2-1|NA
TGTGCCAGCAGTTATGCCCCCCCGGGGAATGAGCAGTTCTTC
CASSYAPPGNEQFF
>NA|TRBV11-2|TRBJ2-1|TRBD2
TGTGCCAGCAGCTTAGGGGCGGGGGGCTCAGACAATGAGCAGTTCTTC
CASSLGAGGSDNEQFF
>NA|TRBV27|TRBJ1-1|NA
TGTGCCAGCAGCTACCGGGCGGGCATGAACACTGAAGCTTTCTTT
CASSYRAGMNTEAFF
>once|TRBV4-2|TRBJ2-1|TRBD2
TGTGCCAGCAGCCCCCATCTAGCGGGATCCTACAATGAGCAGTTCTTC
CASSPHLAGSYNEQFF
>NA|TRBV6-5|TRBJ1-1|TRBD1
TGTGCCAGCAGCCATGGAGAACTGACAGGGCGGGGAGCTTTCTTT
CASSHGELTGRGAFF
>NA|TRBV20-1|TRBJ2-7|NA
TGCAGTGCCCGACATATTTACGAGCAGTACTTC
CSARHIYEQYF
>NA|TRBV7-8|TRBJ1-6|NA
TGTGCCAGCAGCCCTGGGTTGGGGAATTCACCCCTCCACTTT
CASSPGLGNSPLHF
>NA|TRBV4-3|TRBJ2-5|NA
TGCGCCAGCAGCCAAGATTCGGAAGAGACCCAGTACTTC
CASSQDSEETQYF
>NA|TRBV30|TRBJ1-6|NA
TGTGCCTGGAGTTCCCTCGACAGAACCTATAATTCACCCCTCCACTTT
CAWSSLDRTYNSPLHF
>NA|TRBV29-1|TRBJ1-1|NA
TGCAGCGTTGTTGGATTAGGATCCGCTAATACTGAAGCTTTCTTT
CSVVGLGSANTEAFF
>once|TRBV11-2|TRBJ1-1|NA
TGTGCCAGCAGCTCCCGCTCGGACCTGTTGAACACTGAAGCTTTCTTT
CASSSRSDLLNTEAFF
>NA|TRBV7-2|TRBJ2-7|NA
TGTGCCAGCAGCTTCCTCTCCTACGAGCAGTACTTC
CASSFLSYEQYF
>NA|TRBV30|TRBJ2-7|TRBD2
TGTGCCTGGAGTGCGGGAGGGGTGGGCTACGAGCAGTACTTC
CAWSAGGVGYEQYF
>NA|TRBV4-3|TRBJ2-7|NA
TGCGCCAGCAGCCAAGATACGATCCAGGGGTCCTACGAGCAGTACTTC
CASSQDTIQGSYEQYF
>NA|TRBV30|TRBJ2-7|TRBD2
TGTGCCTGGAGTGTTCTAGCGGGGTCGCACGAGCAGTACTTC
CAWSVLAGSHEQYF
>NA|TRBV30|TRBJ1-1|NA
TGTGCCTGGAGTCTCGGGGAGAACACTGAAGCTTTCTTT
CAWSLGENTEAFF
>NA|TRBV13|TRBJ1-2|NA
TGTGCCAGCAGCTTAGTCCTGGGGGAGGTCCTCTATGGCTACACCTTC
CASSLVLGEVLYGYTF
>NA|TRBV19|TRBJ2-1|NA
TGTGCCAGTAGTATCTTAGCGGCAGGCGGATACAATGAGCAGTTCTTC
CASSILAAGGYNEQFF
>NA|TRBV4-2|TRBJ2-7|NA
TGTGCCAGCAGCCCAAACCTGGAGGGGGGGGACTACGAGCAGTACTTC
CASSPNLEGGDYEQYF
>NA|TRBV10-2|TRBJ1-3|NA
TGCGCCAGCAGTGAGTCTGGGAACTCTGGAAACACCATATATTTT
CASSESGNSGNTIYF
>NA|TRBV9|TRBJ2-2|TRBD2
TGTGCCAGCAGCGTAGGGGTGGGGGGGAGGACCGGGGAGCTGTTTTTT
CASSVGVGGRTGELFF
>NA|TRBV28|TRBJ1-5|NA
TGTGCCAGCAGTTTGAGATGGGGAGATCAGCCCCAGCATTTT
CASSLRWGDQPQHF
>NA|TRBV6-1|TRBJ2-3|TRBD2
TGTGCCAGCAGTGAAACGACTAGCGGGAGGGCCCCCACAGATACGCAGTATTTT
CASSETTSGRAPTDTQYF
>NA|TRBV4-2|TRBJ2-1|NA
TGTGCCAGCAGCCTCCCCGGGGGTCGGAATGAGCAGTTCTTC
CASSLPGGRNEQFF
>NA|TRBV25-1|TRBJ2-2|NA
TGTGCCACTCTCCACGGGGAGCTGTTTTTT
CATLHGELFF
>NA|TRBV28|TRBJ1-6|TRBD1
TGTGCCAGCAGTTTTTCCGGGACAGGGAGGGATTCACCCCTCCACTTT
CASSFSGTGRDSPLHF